These 24 T cell receptor beta chains share one sample of origin, sequenced in a study of Graves' ophthalmopathy and Graves' hyperthyroidism. RNA transcripts were the source from which TCR beta CDR3 regions were amplified. Amplification began with first-round RT-PCR using HTBI primers, then second-round multiplex PCR was performed. TCRdb processed the multiplex PCR reads anew with MiXCR; each CDR3 protein has one entry. This table holds 660,000 or so distinct CDR3 sequences, over 40% found once. Sequenced: peripheral blood. The receptors here all came from an adult man with Graves' ophthalmopathy.

This clonotype was detected many times. This rearrangement joins TRBV29-1 to TRBJ2-2, with D possibly matching TRBD1 (6 bases). V was cut by 1 base and J by 5 bases, with 11 bases left in between. The CDR3 is made up of 14 amino acids. Germline CDR1 is SQVTM and CDR2 is ANQGSEA. The CDR3 bases are TGCAGCGTTGAAGGGTCCCAGGGGACCGGGGAGCTGTTTTTT. It specifies CSVEGSQGTGELFF.

At least ten counts were recorded for this clonotype. CDR3 sequence reads: CASSGRTGSGNTIYF. CDR3 nucleotides: TGTGCCAGCAGCGGCAGGACAGGATCCGGAAACACCATATATTTT. The chain couples TRBV9 to TRBJ1-3, with TRBD1 matching over 7 bases. The CDR3 runs 15 residues. Germline V lookup: CDR1 SGDLS, CDR2 YYNGEE. Losses at the gene ends were 3 bases for V and 4 bases for J; bases not matched to a gene: 7. Complete variable domain (other parts from reference TRBV9 and TRBJ1-3): DSGVTQTPKHLITATGQRVTLRCSPRSGDLSVYWYQQSLDQGLQFLIQYYNGEERAKGNILERFSAQQFPDLHSELNLSSLELGDSALYFCASSGRTGSGNTIYFGEGSWLTVV.

The chain links TRBV10-3 to TRBJ1-5, with TRBD1 identical over 10 bases. CDR3 size: 15 residues. Germline values: CDR1 ENHRY, CDR2 SYGVKD. V was clipped by 10 bases and J by 3 bases; unmatched bases: 9. The CDR3 spells CASSPGTGDNQPQHF. The CDR3 DNA reads TGTGCCAGCAGCCCCGGGACAGGGGACAATCAGCCCCAGCATTTT.

This clonotype was observed a handful of times. V gene TRBV10-3 combines with J gene TRBJ2-7; 7 nucleotides agree with TRBD1. V lost 10 bases to trimming and J lost 3 bases; unmatched junction nucleotides: 12. The CDR3 sequence is 14 residues long. The germline V gene encodes CDR1 ENHRY and CDR2 SYGVKD. CDR3 in DNA: TGTGCCAGCAGCCAACAAGGGACAGTCTACGAGCAGTACTTC. It translates to CASSQQGTVYEQYF.

This clonotype was seen ten or more times. The chain couples TRBV3-1 to TRBJ2-5; TRBD1 aligns across 12 bases. Germline V lookup: CDR1 LGHDT, CDR2 YNNKEL (reference sequence). V shed 8 bases, J shed 4 bases, and the junction held 11 bases outside the gene matches. The CDR3 length is 16 residues. DNA for the CDR3: TGTGCCAGCGGACACCGGGGACAGGGGGCATCAGAGACCCAGTACTTC. This gives the protein CASGHRGQGASETQYF.

V is TRBV19 and J is TRBJ2-6; no clear D. The germline V and J ends were trimmed by 6 bases and 0 bases, with 18 bases remaining between them. Germline-derived CDR1 and CDR2 are LNHDA and SQIVND (reference sequence). The CDR3 sequence is 18 residues long. The CDR3 here is CASRTQASAYSGANVLTF. The CDR3 region has the DNA TGTGCCAGTAGAACGCAAGCTTCAGCTTACTCTGGGGCCAACGTCCTGACTTTC.

Many counts were recorded for this clonotype. The chain uses TRBV19 and TRBJ2-7; D may be TRBD1 (5 bases). V was clipped by 5 bases and J by 5 bases, with 19 bases between them. Per germline, CDR1 LNHDA and CDR2 SQIVND (reference sequence). The CDR3 covers 15 residues. The CDR3 protein is CASSDSTAQWDEQYF. As DNA, the CDR3 is TGTGCCAGTAGTGACTCGACAGCTCAATGGGACGAGCAGTACTTC.

The table lists this clonotype with many counts. The chain combines TRBV7-9 with TRBJ1-3, with unresolved D. The CDR3 runs 14 residues. In germline, CDR1 is SEHNR, CDR2 FQNEAQ (reference sequence). Trimming stripped 5 bases from V and 3 bases from J, with 11 bases between. In DNA form, the CDR3 reads TGTGCCAGCAGCCCCACACCCAGTGGAAACACCATATATTTT. This codes for CASSPTPSGNTIYF. The full variable domain, with the rest looked up from reference TRBV7-9 and TRBJ1-3, is DTGVSQNPRHKITKRGQNVTFRCDPISEHNRLYWYRQTLGQGPEFLTYFQNEAQLEKSRLLSDRFSAERPKGSFSTLEIQRTEQGDSAMYLCASSPTPSGNTIYFGEGSWLTVV.

This clonotype is a singleton in its sample. The CDR3 protein is CAISQGLVGLAEQYF. The CDR3 nucleotides read TGTGCCATCAGCCAGGGGCTGGTAGGCTTGGCGGAGCAGTACTTC. The V gene is TRBV10-3, the J gene TRBJ2-7; D possibly corresponds to TRBD1 (6 bases). The CDR3 consists of 15 residues. Trimming pared 6 bases from V and 7 bases from J, leaving 22 bases between. The germline CDR1 and CDR2 sequences are ENHRY and SYGVKD.

The rearrangement joins TRBV7-8 to TRBJ2-7; 10 nucleotides line up with TRBD2. There are 16 residues in the CDR3. Losses at the gene ends were 6 bases for V and 2 bases for J; bases not matched to a gene: 10. The germline CDR1 and CDR2 sequences are SGHVS and FQNEAQ. The CDR3 sequence is CASSLIAGGTPYEQYF. As DNA, the CDR3 is TGTGCCAGCAGTTTAATAGCGGGGGGCACTCCCTACGAGCAGTACTTC.

The chain has TRBV29-1 and TRBJ1-1; 7 bases agree with TRBD1. Germline V lookup: CDR1 SQVTM, CDR2 ANQGSEA. The CDR3 has 12 residues. V lost 6 bases and J lost 6; bases outside the gene matches: 7. CDR3 sequence reads: CSVLTGKPEAFF. The CDR3 coding sequence is TGCAGCGTCCTGACAGGGAAACCTGAAGCTTTCTTT.

This clonotype has ten or more counts. V usage is TRBV20-1 and J usage is TRBJ2-7; a possible D gene is TRBD1 (5 bases). Trimming stripped 6 bases from V and 0 bases from J, with 12 bases between. Germline CDR1 reads DFQATT; CDR2 reads SNEGSKA (reference sequence). The CDR3 contains 13 residues. For the CDR3, the DNA is TGCAGTGCCTATTACAGGAGCTCCTACGAGCAGTACTTC. Translated, it gives CSAYYRSSYEQYF.

On this clonotype: A much larger clone differs by one base, so this may be a read error. The chain links TRBV14 to TRBJ2-2, with 8 positions matching TRBD2. CDR3 size: 17 residues. The germline CDR1 and CDR2 sequences are SGHDN and FVKESK. The J segment lost 4 bases and the V segment lost 4 bases, leaving 11 bases of the junction unmatched. The CDR3 here is CASSRDLWAGGTGELFF. The CDR3 nucleotides read TGTGCCAGCAGCCGAGATCTTTGGGCGGGAGGCACCGGGGAGCTGTTTTTT.

The chain combines TRBV7-9 with TRBJ2-7; 8 nucleotides align to TRBD2. With V trimmed by 1 base and J by 6 bases, 5 bases remained unmatched. There are 14 residues in the CDR3. Germline V gene data show CDR1 as SEHNR and CDR2 as FQNEAQ (reference sequence). CDR3 in DNA: TGTGCCAGCAGCTTAGAGATAGCGGGGTGCGAGCAGTACTTC. Amino acids: CASSLEIAGCEQYF.

V is TRBV29-1 and J is TRBJ2-2; D gene unclear. Trimming stripped 7 bases from V and 5 bases from J, with 11 bases between. This CDR3 is 12 amino acids long. Germline loops: CDR1 SQVTM, CDR2 ANQGSEA. The CDR3 DNA reads TGCAGCGGGAGTAGTGGAACCGGGGAGCTGTTTTTT. The encoded protein is CSGSSGTGELFF.

Ten or more counts support this clonotype. The V gene is TRBV10-2, the J gene TRBJ2-2, with D perhaps assigned TRBD1 or TRBD2 (5 bases each). V shed 6 bases and J shed 7 bases, with 12 bases lying between them. CDR1 and CDR2 from the germline V gene are WSHSY and SAAADI. CDR3 length: 13 residues. For the CDR3, the DNA is TGCGCCAGCAGGGGGGAGCGAATCGGGGAGCTGTTTTTT. Its translation: CASRGERIGELFF.

The table lists this clonotype with many counts. The chain couples TRBV12-3 or TRBV12-4 to TRBJ1-1; no reliable D call. This CDR3 has 14 amino acids. The V end lost 6 bases, the J end lost 6 bases, and 17 bases lay between the germline ends. DNA of the CDR3: TGTGCCAGCAGCCCCCATAGCGGGATCCCTGAAGCTTTCTTT. It encodes CASSPHSGIPEAFF.

The V gene is TRBV12-3 or TRBV12-4, the J gene TRBJ1-4; TRBD1 might be the D (5 bases). Deletions cut 5 bases from V and 7 bases from J, with 11 bases between. The CDR3 is made up of 13 amino acids. The chain's CDR3 is CASSADGGEKLFF. CDR3 nucleotides: TGTGCCAGCAGTGCTGATGGGGGTGAAAAACTGTTTTTT.

In this sample, this clonotype turned up many times. V usage is TRBV29-1 and J usage is TRBJ2-2; tentative D call: TRBD2 (6 bases). V was shortened by 7 bases and J by 2 bases, with 14 bases between the two germline ends. CDR3 length: 14 amino acids. Germline assignment: CDR1 SQVTM and CDR2 ANQGSEA. CDR3 sequence reads: CSARRGINTGELFF. As DNA, the CDR3 is TGCAGCGCCCGACGGGGGATCAACACCGGGGAGCTGTTTTTT.

The chain links TRBV11-2 to TRBJ2-1; D is ambiguous. Between the trimmed V and J ends, which lost 6 bases and 5 bases, there was a span of 8 bases. Germline-derived CDR1 and CDR2 are SGHAT and FQNNGV. This CDR3 comprises 12 residues. In DNA, the CDR3 is TGTGCCAGCAGGCCCATTAACAATGAGCAGTTCTTC. Translating gives CASRPINNEQFF.

This chain's CDR3 is CSASTSGPYEQYF. In nucleotides, the CDR3 is TGCAGTGCTAGTACTAGCGGACCCTACGAGCAGTACTTC. The chain employs TRBV20-1 and TRBJ2-7; the match to TRBD2 covers 8 bases. The length of the CDR3 is 13 residues. Germline assignment: CDR1 DFQATT and CDR2 SNEGSKA (reference sequence). Trimming cost V 3 bases and J 2 bases; bases outside gene matches: 3.

Ten or more counts support this clonotype. The rearrangement links TRBV7-8 to TRBJ1-5; D unresolved. V gave up 5 bases and J gave up 6 bases, with 11 bases separating them. Germline CDR1 reads SGHVS; CDR2 reads FQNEAQ. The CDR3 loop spans 13 amino acids. CDR3 protein: CASSLEVGQPQHF. The CDR3 region has the DNA TGTGCCAGCAGCCTTGAGGTCGGTCAGCCCCAGCATTTT.

This clonotype was recorded at least ten times. This chain joins TRBV9 and TRBJ2-2; possibly TRBD2 for D (6 bases). V gave up 1 base and J gave up 3 bases, with 10 bases separating them. The CDR3 runs 15 residues. Germline V CDR1 and CDR2: SGDLS, YYNGEE. The CDR3 reads CASSVTPGDTGELFF. CDR3 bases: TGTGCCAGCAGCGTAACACCGGGGGACACCGGGGAGCTGTTTTTT.

This chain links TRBV20-1 with TRBJ2-5; 8 bases are a match to TRBD1. V lost 4 bases, J lost 0 bases, and 16 bases stayed unmatched. The CDR3 length is 18 residues. Germline values: CDR1 DFQATT, CDR2 SNEGSKA (reference sequence). CDR3 nucleotide sequence: TGCAGTGCTAACGGGACAGGACTCTTCCATCAGTACCAAGAGACCCAGTACTTC. It specifies CSANGTGLFHQYQETQYF.